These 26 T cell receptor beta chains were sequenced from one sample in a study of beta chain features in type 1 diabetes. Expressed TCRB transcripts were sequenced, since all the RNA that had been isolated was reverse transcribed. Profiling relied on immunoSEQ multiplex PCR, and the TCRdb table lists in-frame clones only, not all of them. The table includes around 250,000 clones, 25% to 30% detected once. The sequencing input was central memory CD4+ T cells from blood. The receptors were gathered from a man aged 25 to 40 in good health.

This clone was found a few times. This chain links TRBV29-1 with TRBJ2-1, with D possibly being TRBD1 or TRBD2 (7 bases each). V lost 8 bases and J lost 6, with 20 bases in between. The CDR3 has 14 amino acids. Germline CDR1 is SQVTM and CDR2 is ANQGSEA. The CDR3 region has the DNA TGCAGCACCTCAGGGGGGGGTACAGGCAATGAGCAGTTCTTC. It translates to CSTSGGGTGNEQFF.

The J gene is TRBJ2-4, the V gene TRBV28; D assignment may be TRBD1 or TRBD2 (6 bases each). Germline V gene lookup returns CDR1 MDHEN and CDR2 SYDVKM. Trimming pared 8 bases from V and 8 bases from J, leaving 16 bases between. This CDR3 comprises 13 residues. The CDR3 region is CASRGTREYIQYF. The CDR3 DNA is TGTGCCAGCCGGGGGACAAGAGAATACATTCAGTACTTC.

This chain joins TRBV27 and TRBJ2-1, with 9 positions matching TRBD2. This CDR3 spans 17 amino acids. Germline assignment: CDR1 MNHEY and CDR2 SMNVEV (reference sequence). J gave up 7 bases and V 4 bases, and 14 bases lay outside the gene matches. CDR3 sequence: CASSSRIRGRVGNEQFF. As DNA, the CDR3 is TGTGCCAGCAGTTCCCGTATACGCGGGAGGGTAGGTAATGAGCAGTTCTTC.

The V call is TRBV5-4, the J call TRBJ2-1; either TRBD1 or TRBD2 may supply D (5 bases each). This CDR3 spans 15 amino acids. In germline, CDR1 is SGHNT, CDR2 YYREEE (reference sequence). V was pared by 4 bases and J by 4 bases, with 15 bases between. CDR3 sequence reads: CASSPRGEGYNEQFF. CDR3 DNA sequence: TGTGCCAGCAGCCCCCGGGGCGAGGGTTACAATGAGCAGTTCTTC.

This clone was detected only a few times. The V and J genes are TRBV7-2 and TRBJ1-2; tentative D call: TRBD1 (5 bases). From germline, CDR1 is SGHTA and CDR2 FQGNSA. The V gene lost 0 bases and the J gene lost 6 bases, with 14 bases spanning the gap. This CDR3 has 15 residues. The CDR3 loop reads CASSLAPGTGNGYTF. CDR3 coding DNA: TGTGCCAGCAGCTTAGCTCCGGGGACTGGGAATGGCTACACCTTC.

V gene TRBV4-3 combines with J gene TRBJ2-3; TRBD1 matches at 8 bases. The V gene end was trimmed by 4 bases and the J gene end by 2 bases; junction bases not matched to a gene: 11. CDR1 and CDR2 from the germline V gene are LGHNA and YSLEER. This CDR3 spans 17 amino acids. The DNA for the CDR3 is TGCGCCAGCAGCCCTTCAGGCACAGGGGGGATCACAGATACGCAGTATTTT. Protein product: CASSPSGTGGITDTQYF.

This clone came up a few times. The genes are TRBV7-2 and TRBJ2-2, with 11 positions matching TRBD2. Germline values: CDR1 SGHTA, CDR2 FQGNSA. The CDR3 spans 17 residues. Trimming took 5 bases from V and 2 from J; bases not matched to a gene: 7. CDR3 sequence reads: CASSPSLAGANTGELFF. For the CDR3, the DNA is TGTGCCAGCAGCCCGTCACTAGCGGGGGCCAACACCGGGGAGCTGTTTTTT.

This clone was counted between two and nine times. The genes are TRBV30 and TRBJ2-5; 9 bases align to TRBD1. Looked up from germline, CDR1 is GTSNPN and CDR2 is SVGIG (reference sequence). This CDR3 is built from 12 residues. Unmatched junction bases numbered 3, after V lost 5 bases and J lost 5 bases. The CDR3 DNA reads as TGTGCCTGGGACAGGGGGATGGAGACCCAGTACTTC. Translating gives CAWDRGMETQYF.

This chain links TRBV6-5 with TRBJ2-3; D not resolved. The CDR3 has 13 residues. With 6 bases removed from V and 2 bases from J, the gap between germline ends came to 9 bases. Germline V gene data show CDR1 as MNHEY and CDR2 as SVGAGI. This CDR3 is CASSLRLTDTQYF. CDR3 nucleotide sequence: TGTGCCAGCAGCCTGCGACTCACAGATACGCAGTATTTT.

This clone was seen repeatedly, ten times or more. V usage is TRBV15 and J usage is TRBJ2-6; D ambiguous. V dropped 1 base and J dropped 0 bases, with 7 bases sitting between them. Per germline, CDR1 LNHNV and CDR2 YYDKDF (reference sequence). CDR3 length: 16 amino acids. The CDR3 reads CATSRGLSSGANVLTF. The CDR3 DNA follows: TGTGCCACCAGCAGAGGACTTTCCTCTGGGGCCAACGTCCTGACTTTC.

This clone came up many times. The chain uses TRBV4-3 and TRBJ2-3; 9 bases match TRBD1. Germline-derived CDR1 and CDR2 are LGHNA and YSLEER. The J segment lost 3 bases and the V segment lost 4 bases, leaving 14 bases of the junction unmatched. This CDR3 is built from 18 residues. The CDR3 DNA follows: TGCGCCAGCAGCCGTACTACGACCGGGACAGGGTTAACAGATACGCAGTATTTT. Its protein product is CASSRTTTGTGLTDTQYF.

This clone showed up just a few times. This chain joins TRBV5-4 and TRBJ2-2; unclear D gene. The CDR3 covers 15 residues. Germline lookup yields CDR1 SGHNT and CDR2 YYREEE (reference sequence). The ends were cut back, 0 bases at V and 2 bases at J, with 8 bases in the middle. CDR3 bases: TGTGCCAGCAGCTTGGCCGGGCCAAACACCGGGGAGCTGTTTTTT. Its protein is CASSLAGPNTGELFF.

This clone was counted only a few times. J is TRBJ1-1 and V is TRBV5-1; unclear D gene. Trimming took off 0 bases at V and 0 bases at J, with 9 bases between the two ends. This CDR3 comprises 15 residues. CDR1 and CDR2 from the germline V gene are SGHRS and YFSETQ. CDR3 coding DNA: TGCGCCAGCAGCTTGGGAGGAGCCTTGAACACTGAAGCTTTCTTT. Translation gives CASSLGGALNTEAFF.

CDR3 sequence: CASSRLDLNTEAFF. CDR3 DNA: TGTGCCAGCAGTCGACTTGACTTGAACACTGAAGCTTTCTTT. The genes are TRBV6-5 and TRBJ1-1; D uncertain. The CDR3 runs 14 residues. Germline CDR1 is MNHEY and CDR2 is SVGAGI. The ends were cut back, 5 bases at V and 0 bases at J, with 10 bases in the middle.

CDR3 in amino acids: CAWNSGRYTGELFF. CDR3 nucleotides: TGTGCCTGGAATAGCGGGAGATACACCGGGGAGCTGTTTTTT. The chain combines TRBV30 with TRBJ2-2; 9 bases line up with TRBD2. V gave up 4 bases and J gave up 3 bases; unmatched junction bases: 3. The germline V gene encodes CDR1 GTSNPN and CDR2 SVGIG (reference sequence). This CDR3 spans 14 amino acids.

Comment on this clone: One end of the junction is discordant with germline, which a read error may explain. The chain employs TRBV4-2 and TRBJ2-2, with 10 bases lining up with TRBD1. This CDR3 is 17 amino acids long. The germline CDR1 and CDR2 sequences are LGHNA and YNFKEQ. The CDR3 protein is CACSHDRDRGLAGELFF. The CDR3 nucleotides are TGTGCCTGCAGCCATGACCGGGACAGGGGTTTAGCCGGGGAGCTGTTTTTT.

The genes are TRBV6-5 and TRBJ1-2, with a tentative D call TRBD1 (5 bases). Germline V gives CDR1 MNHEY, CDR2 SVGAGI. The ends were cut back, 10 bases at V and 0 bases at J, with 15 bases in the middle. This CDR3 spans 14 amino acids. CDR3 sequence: CAITSRDSNYGYTF. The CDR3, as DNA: TGTGCCATCACCAGCAGGGATTCTAACTATGGCTACACCTTC.

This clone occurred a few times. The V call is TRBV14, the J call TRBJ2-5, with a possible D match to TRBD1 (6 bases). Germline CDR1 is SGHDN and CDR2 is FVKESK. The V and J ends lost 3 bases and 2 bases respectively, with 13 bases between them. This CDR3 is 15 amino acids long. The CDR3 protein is CASSHHLGQQETQYF. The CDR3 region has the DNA TGTGCCAGCAGCCACCACCTAGGACAGCAAGAGACCCAGTACTTC.

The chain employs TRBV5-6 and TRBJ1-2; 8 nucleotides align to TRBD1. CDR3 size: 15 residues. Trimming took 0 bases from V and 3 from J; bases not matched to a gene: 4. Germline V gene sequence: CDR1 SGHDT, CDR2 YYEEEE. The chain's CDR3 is CASSLGGTGDYGYTF. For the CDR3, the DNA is TGTGCCAGCAGCTTGGGCGGGACAGGCGACTATGGCTACACCTTC.

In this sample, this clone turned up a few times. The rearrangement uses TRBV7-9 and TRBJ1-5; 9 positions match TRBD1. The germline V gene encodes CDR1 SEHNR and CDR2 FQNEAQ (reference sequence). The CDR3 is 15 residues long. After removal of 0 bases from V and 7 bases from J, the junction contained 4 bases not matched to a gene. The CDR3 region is CASSLAGTGWQPQHF. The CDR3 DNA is TGTGCCAGCAGCTTAGCCGGGACAGGGTGGCAGCCCCAGCATTTT.

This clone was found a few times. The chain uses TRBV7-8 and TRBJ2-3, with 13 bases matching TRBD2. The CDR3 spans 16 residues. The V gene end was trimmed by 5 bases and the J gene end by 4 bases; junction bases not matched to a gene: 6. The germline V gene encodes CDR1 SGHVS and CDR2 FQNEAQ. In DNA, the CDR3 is TGTGCCAGCAGCGAAAGGACTAGCGGGGGCTCAGATACGCAGTATTTT. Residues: CASSERTSGGSDTQYF.

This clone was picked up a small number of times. CDR3 protein: CSVKTGTTDTQYF. The CDR3 coding sequence is TGCAGCGTTAAGACCGGGACCACAGATACGCAGTATTTT. The V and J genes are TRBV29-1 and TRBJ2-3; D could derive from TRBD1 or TRBD2 (5 bases each). Germline loops: CDR1 SQVTM, CDR2 ANQGSEA. CDR3 length: 13 amino acids. V lost 5 bases, J lost 2 bases, and 11 bases lay in between.

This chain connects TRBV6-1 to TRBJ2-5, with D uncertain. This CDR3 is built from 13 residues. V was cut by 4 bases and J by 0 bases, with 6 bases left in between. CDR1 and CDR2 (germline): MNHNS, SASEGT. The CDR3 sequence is CASSGAYQETQYF. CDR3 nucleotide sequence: TGTGCCAGCAGTGGAGCGTACCAAGAGACCCAGTACTTC.

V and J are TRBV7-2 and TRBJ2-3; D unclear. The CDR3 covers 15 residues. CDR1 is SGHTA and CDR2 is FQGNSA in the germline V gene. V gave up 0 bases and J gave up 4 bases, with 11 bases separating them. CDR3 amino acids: CASSLAGLGSDTQYF. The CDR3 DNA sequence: TGTGCCAGCAGCTTAGCGGGCCTGGGGTCAGATACGCAGTATTTT.

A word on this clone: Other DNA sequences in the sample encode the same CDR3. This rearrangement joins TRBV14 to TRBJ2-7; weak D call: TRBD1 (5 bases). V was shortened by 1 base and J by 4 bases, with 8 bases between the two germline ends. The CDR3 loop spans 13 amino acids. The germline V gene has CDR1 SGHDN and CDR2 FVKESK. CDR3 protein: CASSQVSGYEQYF. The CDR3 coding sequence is TGTGCCAGCAGCCAAGTTTCAGGGTACGAGCAGTACTTC.

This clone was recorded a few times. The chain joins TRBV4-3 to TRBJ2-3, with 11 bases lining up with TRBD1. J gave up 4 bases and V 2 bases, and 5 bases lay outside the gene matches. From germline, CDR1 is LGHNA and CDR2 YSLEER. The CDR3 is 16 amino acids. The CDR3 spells CASSQWGTGGADTQYF. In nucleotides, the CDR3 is TGCGCCAGCAGCCAATGGGGGACAGGGGGTGCAGATACGCAGTATTTT.